Below, one T cell receptor (beta chain) is given with its context. The antigen it recognizes is unknown. No base quality information exists; no much larger clone differs at one position. These data are taken from a study of cytomegalovirus exposure and HLA in healthy donors (dated by TCRdb to 2016 to 2017). Regarding the study in general: In an earlier analysis of several hundred of the donors, 276 Gb of sequence data and 95 million to 130 million unique TCR beta sequences from approximately 180 million T cells were reported. In a later analysis, previously published TCR beta repertoires from 600 to 850 donors were re-analyzed and high-resolution HLA genotyping was added so that TCR occurrence patterns could be studied. Of the 398 genotyped donors, less than 85% were placed in the genetic ancestry cluster associated with self-reported Caucasian donors. The study used immunosequencing to profile the T cell repertoires of 670 or so subjects and linked those repertoires to cytomegalovirus serostatus. A later genetic analysis used genome-wide SNP genotypes for about 60% of the 666 donors, treating that subset as a discovery cohort. In addition to the first cohort of 650 to 800 subjects, a separate validation cohort of approximately 130 different subjects was used. The study aimed to test whether signatures of past pathogen exposure could be identified by cataloging public T cell receptors. High-throughput TCR immunosequencing, statistical association of individual TCRs with disease status, and machine learning were combined to predict cytomegalovirus infection status. Rather than drawing on any new phenotypic data, the later analysis identified candidate immune exposures from TCR beta sequences and the way those sequences occurred across donors. Typing coverage differed by locus: A, B, C, DRB1 and DQB1 were typed in about 620-630 donors, DQA1 in 500 to 550, DPA1 in roughly 590, and DPB1 in just under 480. Every repertoire in the discovery cohort had been generated on one and the same sequencing platform. On average, roughly 200,000 unique TCR beta nucleotide sequences were sequenced per donor among some 430 genotyped donors of the cohort, with roughly 18% of those sequences being non-productive. HLA typing covered class I and class II loci at four-digit resolution. An early release that covered some 640 HLA-typed donors contained about 300 gigabases of sequencing data and 70 million to 100 million unique TCR sequences. Alongside the repertoire data, information on donor age, sex, ethnicity and CMV serostatus was compiled. An earlier analysis of 500 to 750 of the donors applied high-throughput TCR beta sequencing to assess whether each TCR beta V gene segment acted as functional or pseudogenic. A few DR-DQ haplotypes were handled as single units for association and clustering because linkage in the cohort was strong. Points the paper makes about the study in general: According to a later analysis, most CMV-associated TCR beta chains appeared to be HLA-restricted, and the HLA associations seemed to be driven largely by CMV exposure. Because counts were too low, roughly 17 rarely observed V segments, including chromosome 9 orphons, were left out of the earlier analysis of about 620 of the donors. Compared with the approximately 600-donor mean, donors in an Asian-associated ancestry cluster had fewer N-insertions in productive TCRs, according to a later genetic analysis. At a false discovery rate of 0.05, a later analysis linked under 20,000 TCR beta sequences to specific HLA alleles. For the cohort, immune exposure information was limited to CMV serostatus. Most TCR sequences were seen in very few donors, while some public TCRs were found in many individuals. The sequencing pipeline was judged likely to have produced a cluster of highly shared sequence variants as a technical artifact. Correlated functional status among segregating V segments might be attributable to linkage disequilibrium, but an unknown experimental factor could not be ruled out. V-gene and J-gene trimming of TCR beta chains was associated with a missense DCLRE1C variant in a later genetic analysis, and the association was replicated in an independent cohort. Sequencing depth was assumed to be roughly uniform across donors in the presence/absence analyses, though that assumption may not hold. Strong co-occurrence of HLA alleles, especially DR and DQ, made assigning TCR associations to individual alleles difficult. It was suggested by the authors that the approach could potentially be generalized to other disease states and immunological phenotypes. Only TCR beta chains were sequenced in this cohort, and the absence of alpha or paired-chain data limited detectable features. In a later analysis, TCR association rates were found to vary across HLA loci, with the most associated TCRs seen for DRB1 alleles and the fewest for HLA-C alleles. A further reported finding was that TCR beta sequences accurately predicted the HLA-A and HLA-B alleles for most subjects in the first cohort. The classifier was reported to diagnose cytomegalovirus status with high specificity and sensitivity in both the original and validation cohorts. Several of the top co-occurrence clusters appeared to be linked to parvovirus B19, influenza, CMV and Epstein-Barr virus, according to a later analysis. In the study, about 150 TCR beta chains were listed as associated with cytomegalovirus. Because HLA typing was unavailable for some donors at each locus, only the typed subset was used in association tests. The 87-base-pair reads could not distinguish some IMGT-functional V segments, including TRBV6-2 and TRBV6-3, so those segments were excluded. In an earlier analysis of more than 500 of the donors, most TCR beta V segments appeared in productive rearrangements about 87% or about 30% of the time, broadly matching IMGT annotations. Three of the identified cytomegalovirus-associated TCR beta chains were confirmed in vitro to be specific for cytomegalovirus antigens. In a later analysis, HLA-associated TCR beta chains were found to be more clonally expanded and to have lower generation probabilities than equally common non-associated chains.

Libraries came from the immunoSEQ multiplex PCR assay. For the multiplex PCR, a mixture combining 60 forward primers for TCR Vbeta segments and 13 reverse primers for TCR Jbeta segments was used. The CDR3 region of rearranged TCR beta genes was amplified from genomic DNA by a multiplex PCR assay. The amplified TCR beta libraries were sequenced on the Illumina HiSeq System as 87-base-pair reads. On the authors' methods: Across the 670 or so repertoires, a later analysis counted 60 million to 90 million unique TCR beta chains, roughly 11 million of which were shared by at least two donors. Raw reads were error-corrected and collapsed into unique sequences with a nearest-neighbor algorithm that merged closely related sequences to remove PCR and sequencing errors. CDR3 sequences were aligned to IMGT reference sequences to assign V, D and J gene segments. For a sequence to be retained, a match of at least six nucleotides to both a V gene segment and a J gene segment was required. Rearrangements were called productive when the CDR3 lacked stop codons and stayed in frame with V and J; all others were non-productive. Following IMGT convention, CDR3 was defined as the stretch from the second conserved V-encoded cysteine to the conserved J-encoded phenylalanine. Sequences without an unambiguous match to a single V gene segment were excluded from the earlier analysis of almost 600 of the donors. An earlier analysis of several hundred of the donors called V segments functional above 56.7% productive rearrangements and segregating when the between-donor standard deviation exceeded 5%. A statistical classification framework was built for diagnosing cytomegalovirus status from the catalog of TCR beta chain sequences. In a later analysis, TCR nucleotide sequences were compared against IMGT/GENE-DB human TR gene sequences so that V and J genes could be assigned. In a later analysis, CDR3 sequences and most-parsimonious VDJ recombination scenarios were assigned using the TCRdist pipeline. In a later analysis, every TCR beta chain was defined by the combination of its CDR3 amino acid sequence and its V-gene family, and reads without a unique V-gene family were dropped. A later analysis removed roughly 590 highly shared, low-generation-probability nucleotide sequences to deal with suspected cross-contamination and a sequencing artifact. In a later analysis, a clonal expansion index for each public chain was calculated from normalized within-repertoire ranks of inferred template counts. A later analysis computed generation probabilities with a VDJ recombination model fitted to out-of-frame rearrangements, and checked the results against IGoR. In a later analysis, TCR-TCR, TCR-HLA and TCR-CMV co-occurrence was scored with hypergeometric tests, and a repertoire-size bias correction was applied to TCR pairs. To estimate false discovery rates, a later analysis permuted the HLA or CMV assignments 20 times. A later analysis grouped co-occurring TCRs with DBSCAN, adding TCRdist sequence similarity when clustering within HLA-allele-positive subsets. Repertoires with fewer than 30,000 or more than 120,000 public chains, plus five repertoires with anomalous nucleotide sharing, were excluded from co-occurrence clustering. TCRdb provides this immuneACCESS table in a form limited to in-frame rearrangements. Some clones are lacking; in checked studies, under half of them reflect an unresolved V gene, and why the rest are absent is not known. The DNA gave D and trimming, while V, J and clone size come from that table. This sample is represented by around 50,000 clones; roughly 76% of them were singletons. The top ten constitute approximately 6% of the sample.

The cohort comprised some 680 healthy bone marrow donors. Cohort members were all nominally healthy when sampled, although unrecorded immune exposures were likely present. The donor tested CMV seronegative, placing the donor among the 352 seronegative members of the cohort. Each donor provided a peripheral blood sample, and peripheral blood mononuclear cells were used for TCR beta sequencing. The Qiagen DNeasy Blood Extraction Kit was used to extract genomic DNA from the blood cell samples. CDR1 SQVTM and CDR2 ANQGSEA were looked up in the germline V gene. Including the terminal cysteine and phenylalanine, the CDR3 comprises 18 residues. Only the CDR3 DNA is retained, 54 bases long and in frame from the first base. The V and J ends are trimmed by 7 bases and 3 bases, leaving 30 bases between them.

The source is a man aged 25 to 45 in good health and CMV-seronegative. Sequenced sample: PBMCs. The V and J genes are TRBV29-1 and TRBJ1-1, with a tentative D gene TRBD1 over 5 matching bases. CDR3 loop: CSALNPSLVVGEDTEAFF. The nucleotide sequence reads as follows: TGCAGCGCCCTAAACCCAAGCCTGGTGGTAGGGGAGGACACTGAAGCTTTCTTT.